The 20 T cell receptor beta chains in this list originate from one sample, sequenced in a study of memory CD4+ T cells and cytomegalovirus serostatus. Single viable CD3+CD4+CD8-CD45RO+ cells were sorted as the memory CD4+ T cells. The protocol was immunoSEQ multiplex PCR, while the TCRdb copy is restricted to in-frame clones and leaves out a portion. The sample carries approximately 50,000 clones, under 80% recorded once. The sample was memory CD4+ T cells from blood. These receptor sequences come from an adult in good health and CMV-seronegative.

The chain's CDR3 is CAETGGGGYTF. The CDR3 DNA reads TGTGCCGAAACAGGGGGTGGCGGCTACACCTTC. This sequence joins TRBV30 and TRBJ1-2; 8 nucleotides line up with TRBD1. This CDR3 is 11 amino acids long. The junction had 7 bases not matched to a gene; V was cut back by 8 bases and J by 8 bases. Germline V gene lookup returns CDR1 GTSNPN and CDR2 SVGIG (reference sequence).

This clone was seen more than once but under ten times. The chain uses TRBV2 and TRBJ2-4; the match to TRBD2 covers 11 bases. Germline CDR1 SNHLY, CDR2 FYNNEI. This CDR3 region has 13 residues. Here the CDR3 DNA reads TGTGTCACGCGAGGGACTAGCGGAGAGGCGGCGTACTTC. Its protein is CVTRGTSGEAAYF.

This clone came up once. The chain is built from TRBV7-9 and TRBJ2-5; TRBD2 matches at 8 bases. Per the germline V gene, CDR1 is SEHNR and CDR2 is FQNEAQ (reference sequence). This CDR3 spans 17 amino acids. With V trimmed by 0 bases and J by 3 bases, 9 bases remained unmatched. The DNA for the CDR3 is TGTGCCAGCAGCTTAGCGCTTACAGCGGGAGTGAAAGAGACCCAGTACTTC. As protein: CASSLALTAGVKETQYF.

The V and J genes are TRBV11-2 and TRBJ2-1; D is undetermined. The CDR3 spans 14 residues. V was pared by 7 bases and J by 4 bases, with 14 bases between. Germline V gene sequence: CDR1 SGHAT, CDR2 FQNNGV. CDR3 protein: CASTTWSSYNEQFF. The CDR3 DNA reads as TGTGCCAGCACTACATGGTCCTCTTACAATGAGCAGTTCTTC.

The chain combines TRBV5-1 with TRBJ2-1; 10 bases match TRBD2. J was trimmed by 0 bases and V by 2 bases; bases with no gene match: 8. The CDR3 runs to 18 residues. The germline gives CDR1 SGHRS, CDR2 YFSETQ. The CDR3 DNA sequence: TGCGCCAGCAGCTTTAGGGCTAGCGGGGGCAGCTCCTACAATGAGCAGTTCTTC. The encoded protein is CASSFRASGGSSYNEQFF. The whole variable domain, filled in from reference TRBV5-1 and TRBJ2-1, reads KAGVTQTPRYLIKTRGQQVTLSCSPISGHRSVSWYQQTPGQGLQFLFEYFSETQRNKGNFPGRFSGRQFSNSRSEMNVSTLELGDSALYLCASSFRASGGSSYNEQFFGPGTRLTVL.

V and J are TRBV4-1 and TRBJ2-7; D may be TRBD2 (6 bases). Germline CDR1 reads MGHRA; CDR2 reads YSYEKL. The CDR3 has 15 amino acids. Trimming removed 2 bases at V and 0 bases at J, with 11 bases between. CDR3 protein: CASSQFTGASYEQYF. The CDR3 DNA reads TGCGCCAGCAGCCAATTTACGGGAGCCTCCTACGAGCAGTACTTC.

This chain's CDR3 is CSVATGGTDTQYF. The CDR3 DNA sequence: TGCAGCGTTGCTACGGGGGGCACAGATACGCAGTATTTT. This chain links TRBV29-1 with TRBJ2-3, with D maybe TRBD2 (6 bases). The CDR3 sequence is 13 residues long. Germline values: CDR1 SQVTM, CDR2 ANQGSEA. The V end lost 4 bases, the J end lost 1 base, and 9 bases lay between the germline ends.

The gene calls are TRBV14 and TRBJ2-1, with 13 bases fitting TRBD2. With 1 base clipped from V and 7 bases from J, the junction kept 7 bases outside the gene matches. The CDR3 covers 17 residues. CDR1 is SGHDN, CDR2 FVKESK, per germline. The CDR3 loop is CASSQVEKGLAGNEQFF. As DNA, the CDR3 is TGTGCCAGCAGCCAAGTGGAGAAGGGACTAGCGGGGAATGAGCAGTTCTTC. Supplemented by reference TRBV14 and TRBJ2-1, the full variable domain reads EAGVTQFPSHSVIEKGQTVTLRCDPISGHDNLYWYRRVMGKEIKFLLHFVKESKQDESGMPNNRFLAERTGGTYSTLKVQPAELEDSGVYFCASSQVEKGLAGNEQFFGPGTRLTVL.

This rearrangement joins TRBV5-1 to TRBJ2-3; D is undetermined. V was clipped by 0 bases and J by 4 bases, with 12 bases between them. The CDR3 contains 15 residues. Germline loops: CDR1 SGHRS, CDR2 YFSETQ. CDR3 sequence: CASSLGSTRADTQYF. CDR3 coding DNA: TGCGCCAGCAGCTTGGGCTCCACCCGGGCAGATACGCAGTATTTT.

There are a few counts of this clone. The CDR3 coding sequence is TGTGCCAGCAGCTCCCTGCGAGGAACAGGACAGCAGTTCTTC. This encodes CASSSLRGTGQQFF. J is TRBJ2-1 and V is TRBV11-2, with D tentatively TRBD1 (5 bases). Germline CDR1 is SGHAT and CDR2 is FQNNGV. This CDR3 contains 14 residues. The ends were cut back, 4 bases at V and 11 bases at J, with 18 bases in the middle.

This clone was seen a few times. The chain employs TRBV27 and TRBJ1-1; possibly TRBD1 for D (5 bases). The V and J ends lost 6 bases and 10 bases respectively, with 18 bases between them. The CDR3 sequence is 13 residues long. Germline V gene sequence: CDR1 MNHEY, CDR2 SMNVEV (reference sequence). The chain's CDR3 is CASSPQQAGGAFF. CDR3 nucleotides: TGTGCCAGCAGCCCCCAACAGGCTGGGGGAGCTTTCTTT.

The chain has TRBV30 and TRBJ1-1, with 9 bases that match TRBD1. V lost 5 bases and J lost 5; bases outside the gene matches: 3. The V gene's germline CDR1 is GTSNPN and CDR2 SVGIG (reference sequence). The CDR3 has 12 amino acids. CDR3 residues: CAWGDRETEAFF. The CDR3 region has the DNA TGTGCCTGGGGGGACAGGGAGACTGAAGCTTTCTTT.

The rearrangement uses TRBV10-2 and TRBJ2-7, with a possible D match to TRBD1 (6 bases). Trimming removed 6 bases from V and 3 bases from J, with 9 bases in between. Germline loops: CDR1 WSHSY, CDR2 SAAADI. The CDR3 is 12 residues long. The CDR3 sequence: CASRGTLYEQYF. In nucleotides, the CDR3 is TGCGCCAGCAGGGGGACACTCTACGAGCAGTACTTC.

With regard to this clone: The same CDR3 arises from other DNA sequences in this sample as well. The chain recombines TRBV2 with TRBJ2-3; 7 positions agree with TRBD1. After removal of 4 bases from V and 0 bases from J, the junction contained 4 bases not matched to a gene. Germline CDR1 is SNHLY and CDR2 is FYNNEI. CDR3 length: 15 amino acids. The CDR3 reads CASSGRGRSTDTQYF. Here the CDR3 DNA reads TGTGCCAGCAGTGGAAGGGGGCGAAGCACAGATACGCAGTATTTT.

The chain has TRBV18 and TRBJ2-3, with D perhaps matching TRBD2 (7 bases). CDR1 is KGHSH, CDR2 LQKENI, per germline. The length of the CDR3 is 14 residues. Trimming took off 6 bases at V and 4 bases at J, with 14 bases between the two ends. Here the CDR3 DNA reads TGTGCCAGCTCTTCAGGGGAGGGAGCAGATACGCAGTATTTT. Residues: CASSSGEGADTQYF.

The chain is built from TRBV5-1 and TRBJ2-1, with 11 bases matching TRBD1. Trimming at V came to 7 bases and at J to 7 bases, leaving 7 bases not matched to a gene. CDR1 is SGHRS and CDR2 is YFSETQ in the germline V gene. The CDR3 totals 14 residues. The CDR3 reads CASGLGTGGNEQFF. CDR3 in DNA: TGCGCCAGCGGGTTAGGGACAGGGGGGAATGAGCAGTTCTTC.

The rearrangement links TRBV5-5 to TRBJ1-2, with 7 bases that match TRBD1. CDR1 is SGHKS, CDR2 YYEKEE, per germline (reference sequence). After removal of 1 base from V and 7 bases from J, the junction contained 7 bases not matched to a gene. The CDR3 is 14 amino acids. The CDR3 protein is CASSLINRQGGYTF. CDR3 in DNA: TGTGCCAGCAGCTTGATTAATCGACAGGGTGGCTACACCTTC.

The CDR3 DNA sequence: TGTGCCTGGAATGACGTGGGTTTCGATCAGCCCCAGCATTTT. Residues: CAWNDVGFDQPQHF. The V and J genes are TRBV30 and TRBJ1-5; D is uncertain. The CDR3 has 14 amino acids. Germline CDR1 is GTSNPN and CDR2 is SVGIG (reference sequence). The V end lost 4 bases, the J end lost 5 bases, and 15 bases lay between the germline ends. Complete variable domain (other parts from reference TRBV30 and TRBJ1-5): SQTIHQWPATLVQPVGSPLSLECTVEGTSNPNLYWYRQAAGRGLQLLFYSVGIGQISSEVPQNLSASRPQDRQFILSSKKLLLSDSGFYLCAWNDVGFDQPQHFGDGTRLSIL.

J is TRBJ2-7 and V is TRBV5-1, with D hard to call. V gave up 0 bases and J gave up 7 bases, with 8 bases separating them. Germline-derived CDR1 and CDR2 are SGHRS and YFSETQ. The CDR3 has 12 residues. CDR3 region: CASSLGPMEQYF. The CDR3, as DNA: TGCGCCAGCAGCTTGGGACCGATGGAGCAGTACTTC.

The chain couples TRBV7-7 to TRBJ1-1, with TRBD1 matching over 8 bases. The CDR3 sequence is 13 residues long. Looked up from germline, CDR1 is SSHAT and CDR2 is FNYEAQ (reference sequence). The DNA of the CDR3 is TGTGCTGTGTGGGACAGGCTGAACACTGAAGCTTTCTTT. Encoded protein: CAVWDRLNTEAFF.